A selection of T cell receptor beta chains follows, all from one sample in a study of tumor-infiltrating lymphocytes in primary liver carcinoma. TCRdb re-called the multiplex PCR reads with MiXCR, one entry per CDR3 protein. The sample has about 320,000 distinct CDR3 sequences; roughly two thirds are singletons. Sequencing was carried out using peripheral blood. The source is a man aged 40-55 years with primary liver carcinoma and hepatitis B virus infection. The CDR3 runs from the conserved cysteine through the conserved F or W. A D gene is named only where the DNA matches it firmly. Clone size appears in some rows only: once, few, many, or a class for an expanded clone.

size	V	D	J	CDR3	DNA
once	TRBV29-1	-	TRBJ1-2	CSVRALRGYTF	TGCAGCGTACGGGCCCTGCGTGGCTACACCTTC
many	TRBV6-1	TRBD2	TRBJ2-7	CASRFWTSGSDEQYF	TGTGCCAGCAGGTTCTGGACTAGCGGGAGTGACGAGCAGTACTTC
-	TRBV5-4	-	TRBJ2-7	CASGLDPGAADEQYF	TGTGCCAGCGGCTTGGACCCCGGGGCGGCGGACGAGCAGTACTTC
many	TRBV5-4	-	TRBJ2-3	CASSQNERTDF	TGTGCCAGCAGCCAGAACGAAAGGACAGATTTT
-	TRBV5-1	-	TRBJ2-2	CASNSLRGGKLFF	TGCGCCAGCAACTCGCTGAGGGGCGGGAAGCTGTTTTTT
-	TRBV11-2	-	TRBJ1-3	CASSSGSSGNTLYF	TGTGCCAGCAGCTCCGGGAGTTCTGGAAACACCTTATATTTT
many	TRBV6-6	-	TRBJ2-1	CASSYRTDNEQFF	TGTGCCAGCAGTTACCGGACAGACAATGAGCAGTTCTTC
many	TRBV29-1	-	TRBJ1-1	CSVGPPRPQLDF	TGCAGCGTTGGACCCCCCAGGCCACAACTTGACTTT
-	TRBV6-6	-	TRBJ1-6	CASSAGDNSPLHF	TGTGCCAGTAGTGCAGGGGATAATTCACCCCTCCACTTT
-	TRBV6-2/TRBV6-3	TRBD2	TRBJ2-2	CASSSSGLARVSNTGELFF	TGTGCCAGCAGTTCCTCCGGACTAGCGAGGGTATCGAACACCGGGGAGCTGTTTTTT
-	TRBV29-1	-	TRBJ1-1	CSGAPGWAMNSEAFF	TGCAGTGGGGCCCCAGGTTGGGCCATGAACTCTGAAGCTTTCTTT
-	TRBV5-1	-	TRBJ2-2	CASSLDSMAGELFF	TGCGCCAGCAGCTTGGACAGCATGGCCGGGGAGCTGTTTTTT
many	TRBV6-5	-	TRBJ1-2	CASRTLTEGYGYTF	TGTGCCAGCAGGACACTTACTGAGGGGTATGGCTACACCTTC
-	TRBV30	-	TRBJ1-1	CAWKGGRWNTEAFF	TGTGCCTGGAAGGGGGGACGGTGGAACACTGAAGCTTTCTTT
-	TRBV12-3/TRBV12-4	-	TRBJ2-1	CASSLGASSYNEQSF	TGTGCCAGCAGTTTAGGGGCTAGCTCCTACAATGAGCAGTCCTTC
-	TRBV6-5	TRBD2	TRBJ2-2	CASSYLTSGRSRELFF	TGTGCCAGCAGTTACTTGACTAGCGGGAGATCCAGGGAGCTGTTTTTT
-	TRBV28	-	TRBJ1-2	CASRQDTALGYTF	TGTGCCAGCAGGCAGGACACGGCGCTTGGCTACACCTTC
-	TRBV28	-	TRBJ1-1	CASSLSGIGNTEAFF	TGTGCCAGCAGTTTATCGGGGATCGGGAACACTGAAGCTTTCTTT
many	TRBV4-2	-	TRBJ1-6	CASSAPRQGNSPLHF	TGTGCCAGCTCCGCGCCACGGCAGGGCAATTCACCCCTCCACTTT
many	TRBV4-1	-	TRBJ2-3	CASSSQLGTDTQYF	TGCGCCAGCAGCAGCCAGTTGGGGACAGATACGCAGTATTTT
-	TRBV6-4	-	TRBJ1-6	CASSDPRDSGSPLHF	TGTGCCAGCAGTGACCCCCGGGACTCAGGTTCACCCCTCCACTTT
many	TRBV12-3/TRBV12-4	-	TRBJ1-6	CASSPFRGGDSPLHF	TGTGCCAGCAGTCCCTTTCGAGGGGGTGATTCACCCCTCCACTTT
-	TRBV14	-	TRBJ2-3	CASSPRDLFTDTQYF	TGTGCCAGCAGCCCCAGGGACTTGTTCACAGATACGCAGTATTTT
few	TRBV13	TRBD2	TRBJ2-1	CASSLEQAGVSYNEQFF	TGTGCCAGCAGCCTGGAACAAGCGGGAGTCTCCTACAATGAGCAGTTCTTC
-	TRBV5-1	-	TRBJ2-2	CASSLPTPSNTGELFF	TGCGCCAGCAGCTTGCCCACCCCCTCGAACACCGGGGAGCTGTTTTTT
-	TRBV7-9	TRBD2	TRBJ2-1	CACSSRRGREFF	TGTGCCTGCAGTTCCCGACGGGGGAGGGAGTTCTTC
-	TRBV6-5	-	TRBJ2-5	CASSTNLRSRETQYF	TGTGCCAGTAGCACCAACCTTCGATCCCGAGAGACCCAGTACTTC
-	TRBV20-1	-	TRBJ1-5	CSANRGQNQPQHF	TGCAGTGCTAACCGGGGCCAAAATCAGCCCCAGCATTTT
-	TRBV28	-	TRBJ1-3	CASFGPQQRSTIYF	TGTGCCAGCTTTGGACCTCAACAACGAAGCACCATATATTTT
-	TRBV12-3/TRBV12-4	-	TRBJ2-2	CASSFLSGTGELSF	TGTGCCAGCAGTTTCCTAAGCGGCACCGGGGAGCTGTCTTTT
-	TRBV29-1	-	TRBJ1-1	CSATETWLNTEAFF	TGCAGCGCTACTGAGACATGGCTGAACACTGAAGCTTTCTTT
-	TRBV12-3/TRBV12-4	-	TRBJ2-3	CASSSGEGVGSDTQYF	TGTGCCAGCAGTTCAGGAGAAGGGGTGGGCTCGGATACGCAGTATTTT
-	TRBV5-4	TRBD2	TRBJ2-5	CASSFFSGETQYF	TGTGCCAGCAGCTTTTTTAGCGGGGAGACCCAGTACTTC
many	TRBV5-1	-	TRBJ2-4	CASSLVSRGNIQYF	TGCGCCAGCAGCTTGGTATCCAGGGGCAACATTCAGTACTTC
few	TRBV28	-	TRBJ1-2	CASSPGLGGYTF	TGTGCCAGCAGCCCAGGGCTGGGTGGCTACACCTTC
many	TRBV29-1	-	TRBJ2-3	CSVVRQNTQYF	TGCAGCGTTGTACGGCAGAATACGCAGTATTTT
-	TRBV29-1	-	TRBJ2-7	CRGPRRPYPYEQYF	TGCAGAGGACCCAGGAGGCCCTACCCCTACGAGCAGTACTTC
-	TRBV28	TRBD1	TRBJ1-4	CASSSLGQGNEKLFF	TGTGCCAGCAGTTCCCTGGGACAGGGGAATGAAAAACTGTTTTTT
-	TRBV11-3	-	TRBJ2-3	CASNYDPGDTQYF	TGTGCCAGCAACTATGATCCGGGTGATACGCAGTATTTT
-	TRBV7-9	TRBD1	TRBJ1-1	CASGHRTGQGAGAFF	TGTGCCAGCGGCCACCGGACAGGGCAAGGTGCGGGAGCTTTCTTT
-	TRBV30	-	TRBJ2-3	CAWGAAFSTDTQYF	TGTGCCTGGGGAGCAGCTTTCAGCACAGATACGCAGTATTTT
many	TRBV6-1	TRBD2	TRBJ2-7	CASSLRTSGRASYEQYF	TGTGCCAGCAGTCTCCGGACTAGCGGGAGGGCCTCCTACGAGCAGTACTTC
-	TRBV28	-	TRBJ2-3	CASSGPSDPPDTQYF	TGTGCCAGCAGTGGGCCTAGCGACCCCCCAGATACGCAGTATTTT
-	TRBV7-3	TRBD2	TRBJ2-5	CASSSGLAGGPETQYF	TGTGCCAGCAGCTCCGGACTAGCGGGAGGGCCGGAGACCCAGTACTTC
-	TRBV6-1	-	TRBJ1-1	CASGLSESLEAFF	TGTGCCAGCGGCCTCTCGGAGAGCCTGGAAGCTTTCTTT
-	TRBV29-1	TRBD2	TRBJ2-5	CRVGVTGTARRLAEAPQYF	TGCAGGGTTGGAGTAACCGGGACCGCAAGAAGACTAGCGGAAGCACCCCAGTACTTC
-	TRBV12-3/TRBV12-4	TRBD1	TRBJ2-1	CASSLVGTEDNEQFF	TGTGCCAGCAGTTTAGTTGGGACAGAAGACAATGAGCAGTTCTTC